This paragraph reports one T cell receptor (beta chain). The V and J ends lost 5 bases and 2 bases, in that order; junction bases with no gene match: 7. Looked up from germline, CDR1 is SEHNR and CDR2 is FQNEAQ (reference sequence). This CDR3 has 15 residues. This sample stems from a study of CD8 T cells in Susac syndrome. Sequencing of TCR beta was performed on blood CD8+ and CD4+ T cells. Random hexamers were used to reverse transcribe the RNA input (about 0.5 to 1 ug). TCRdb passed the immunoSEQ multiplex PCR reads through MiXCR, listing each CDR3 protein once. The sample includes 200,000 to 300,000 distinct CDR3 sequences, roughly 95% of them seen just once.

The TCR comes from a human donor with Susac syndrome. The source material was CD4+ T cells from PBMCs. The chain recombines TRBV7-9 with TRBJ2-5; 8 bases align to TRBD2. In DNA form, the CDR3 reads TGTGCCAGCAGCCAAGGGGCTAGCGGGCAAGAGACCCAGTACTTC. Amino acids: CASSQGASGQETQYF.